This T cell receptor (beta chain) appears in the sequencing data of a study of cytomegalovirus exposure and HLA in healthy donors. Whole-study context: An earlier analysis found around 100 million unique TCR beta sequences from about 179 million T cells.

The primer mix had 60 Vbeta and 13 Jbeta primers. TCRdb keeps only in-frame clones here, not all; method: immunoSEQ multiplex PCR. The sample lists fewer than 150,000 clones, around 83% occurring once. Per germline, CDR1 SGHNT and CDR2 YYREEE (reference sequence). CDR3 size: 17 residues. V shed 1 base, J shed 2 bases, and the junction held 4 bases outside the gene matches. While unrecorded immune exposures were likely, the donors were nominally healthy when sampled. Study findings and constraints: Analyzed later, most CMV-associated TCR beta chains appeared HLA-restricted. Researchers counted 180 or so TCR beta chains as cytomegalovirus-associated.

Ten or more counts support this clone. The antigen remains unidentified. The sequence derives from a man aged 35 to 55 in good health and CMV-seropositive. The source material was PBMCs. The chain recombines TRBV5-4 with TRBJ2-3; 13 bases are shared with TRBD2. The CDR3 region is CASSLTSGGAFTDTQYF. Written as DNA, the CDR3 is TGTGCCAGCAGCTTGACTAGCGGGGGGGCTTTCACAGATACGCAGTATTTT.